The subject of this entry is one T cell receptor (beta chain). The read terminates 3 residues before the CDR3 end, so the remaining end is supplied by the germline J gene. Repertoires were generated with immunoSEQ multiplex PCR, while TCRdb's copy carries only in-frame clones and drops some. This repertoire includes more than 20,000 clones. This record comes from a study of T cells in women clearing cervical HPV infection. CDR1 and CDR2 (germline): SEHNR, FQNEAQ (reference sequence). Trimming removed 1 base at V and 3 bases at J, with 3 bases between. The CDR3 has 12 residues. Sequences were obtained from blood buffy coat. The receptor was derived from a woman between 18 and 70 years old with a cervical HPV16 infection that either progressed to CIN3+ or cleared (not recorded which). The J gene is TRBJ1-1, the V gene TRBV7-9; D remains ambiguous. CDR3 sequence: CASSLEHTEAFF. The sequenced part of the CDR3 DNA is TGTGCCAGCAGCTTAGAGCACACTGAA.